This entry is about one T cell receptor (beta chain). The antigen is undetermined. J lost 4 bases, V lost 4 bases, and 12 bases had no gene match. Germline CDR1 reads MNHEY; CDR2 reads SVGEGT. The CDR3 sequence is 17 residues long. The sample comes from a study of T-cell memory formation after mild COVID-19. Study-wide points: Prior to infection, memory already included some responding clones, suggesting cross-reactive memory joined. Clones shrinking from day 15 to 85 showed even CD4/CD8 mixes; later expanders tilted CD4+.

MiXCR was run by TCRdb on the 5' RACE reads, yielding one entry per CDR3 protein. The table records about 110,000 distinct CDR3 sequences, roughly 12% of them present only once. The chain employs TRBV6-2 or TRBV6-3 and TRBJ2-5; 10 bases align to TRBD2. Sequencing input: PBMCs or a T cell subset sorted from them (not recorded which). This receptor was identified in an adult woman who had mild COVID-19 (a few samples of this study predate the infection). Cell type and time point are not known. CDR3 residues: CASSSGRAGGPGETQYF. In DNA form, the CDR3 reads TGTGCCAGCAGTTCGGGACGAGCGGGAGGGCCGGGAGAGACCCAGTACTTC.